The 26 T cell receptor beta chains below all came from one sample that was sequenced in a study of regulatory T cells in long-lasting Graves disease. TCR beta libraries were built with iRepertoire HTBI primers and Arm-PCR of CDR3 regions. One entry per CDR3 protein, called by TCRdb with MiXCR from the multiplex PCR reads. The sample lists more than 650,000 distinct CDR3 sequences; around 32% were seen once. Described time point: persistent/refractory GD, antithyroid drugs over 5 years with positive TRAb. The authors made the TCR library using RNA they extracted from PBMCs. Source: peripheral blood mononuclear cells (PBMCs), taken when the disease was refractory, from a patient treated with antithyroid drugs. These receptors were taken from a female donor with Graves disease.

This clonotype was detected only a few times. At one end, the junction sequence differs from germline, possibly due to a read error. The CDR3 DNA is TGTGCCAGCAGCGCCGGGCCACAAGAGACCCAGTACTTC. Protein: CASSAGPQETQYF. This chain joins TRBV5-1 and TRBJ2-5; D gene unclear. The CDR3 totals 13 residues. Per germline, CDR1 SGHRS and CDR2 YFSETQ.

This clonotype was detected a few times. V gene TRBV28 combines with J gene TRBJ1-1; D remains unclear. The V end was cut by 6 bases, the J end by 2 bases, with 7 bases between. CDR1 is MDHEN, CDR2 SYDVKM, per germline. There are 12 residues in the CDR3. CDR3 DNA sequence: TGTGCCAGCAGATCCCATAACACTGAAGCTTTCTTT. Encoded protein: CASRSHNTEAFF.

This clonotype was counted at least ten times. V gene TRBV6-1 combines with J gene TRBJ1-2; D gene uncertain. This CDR3 is built from 17 residues. Trimming removed 0 bases at V and 2 bases at J, with 16 bases between. CDR1 and CDR2 (germline): MNHNS, SASEGT. The CDR3 here is CASSEAARVATNYGYTF. The CDR3 DNA sequence: TGTGCCAGCAGTGAAGCAGCGAGGGTGGCAACGAACTATGGCTACACCTTC.

This sequence joins TRBV3-1 and TRBJ2-7; 11 bases line up with TRBD1. Germline V CDR1 and CDR2: LGHDT, YNNKEL (reference sequence). This CDR3 has 15 residues. The V gene end was trimmed by 4 bases and the J gene end by 3 bases; junction bases not matched to a gene: 5. Here the CDR3 reads CASSRRTGGFYEQYF. The CDR3 DNA reads TGTGCCAGCAGCCGCCGGACAGGGGGCTTCTACGAGCAGTACTTC.

The chain uses TRBV7-6 and TRBJ2-7; D is perhaps TRBD1 (6 bases). This CDR3 region has 15 residues. V shed 6 bases and J shed 0 bases, with 15 bases lying between them. In germline, CDR1 is SGHVS, CDR2 FNYEAQ. The CDR3: CASRSTPDSSYEQYF. In nucleotides, the CDR3 is TGTGCCAGCAGATCCACTCCGGACAGCTCCTACGAGCAGTACTTC.

Of note for this clonotype: The junction and the germline gene differ at one end; a read error may be behind it. V is TRBV5-1 and J is TRBJ2-5, with 7 positions matching TRBD2. The V gene's germline CDR1 is SGHRS and CDR2 YFSETQ. CDR3 length equals 16 residues. CDR3 nucleotide sequence: TGCGCCAGCAGGTCCGCGGGAGCGCCCCTAAGAGAGGCCCAGTACTTC. It specifies CASRSAGAPLREAQYF.

The rearrangement joins TRBV3-1 to TRBJ1-1; perhaps TRBD1 as D (6 bases). The CDR3 consists of 15 residues. CDR1 and CDR2 from the germline V gene are LGHDT and YNNKEL (reference sequence). Deletions cut 4 bases from V and 1 base from J, with 13 bases between. The CDR3 DNA is TGTGCCAGCAGCCGTCAGGGGAATGGGAACACTGAAGCTTTCTTT. Translated: CASSRQGNGNTEAFF.

The chain joins TRBV9 to TRBJ2-5, with TRBD1 matching 7 bases. The CDR3 sequence is 14 residues long. Losses at the gene ends were 6 bases for V and 4 bases for J; bases not matched to a gene: 9. Per the germline V gene, CDR1 is SGDLS and CDR2 is YYNGEE. CDR3 in amino acids: CASNPTGMGETQYF. The CDR3, as DNA: TGTGCCAGCAACCCGACAGGGATGGGAGAGACCCAGTACTTC.

J is TRBJ1-4 and V is TRBV27; D remains unclear. Trimming removed 4 bases from V and 5 bases from J, with 8 bases in between. The CDR3 covers 13 residues. Germline V CDR1 and CDR2: MNHEY, SMNVEV (reference sequence). CDR3 in DNA: TGTGCCAGCAGTTGGTCCCTAAATGAAAAACTGTTTTTT. Its protein is CASSWSLNEKLFF.

The chain joins TRBV2 to TRBJ1-2, with D possibly matching TRBD1 (5 bases). Trimming removed 5 bases from V and 8 bases from J, with 15 bases in between. Germline V CDR1 and CDR2: SNHLY, FYNNEI. CDR3 length equals 13 residues. In DNA form, the CDR3 reads TGTGCCAGCAGTAAGGGGCAGACTCTGGGCTACACCTTC. Its protein is CASSKGQTLGYTF.

This clonotype showed up just a few times. J is TRBJ2-2 and V is TRBV18; 7 bases line up with TRBD2. Germline V CDR1 and CDR2: KGHSH, LQKENI. The CDR3 totals 12 residues. V shed 9 bases, J shed 5 bases, and the junction held 3 bases outside the gene matches. The CDR3 nucleotides are TGTGCCAGTCCGCGGGAGACCGGGGAGCTGTTTTTT. Amino acids: CASPRETGELFF.

This clonotype was seen at least ten times. The chain has TRBV20-1 and TRBJ1-2; a possible D gene is TRBD1 (6 bases). Germline CDR1 and CDR2: DFQATT and SNEGSKA (reference sequence). V was clipped by 0 bases and J by 8 bases, with 10 bases between them. This CDR3 spans 12 amino acids. In nucleotides, the CDR3 is TGCAGTGCTAGAGATCTTGGGGGCGGCTACACCTTC. Translation: CSARDLGGGYTF.

This rearrangement joins TRBV20-1 to TRBJ2-7; 7 bases are a match to TRBD2. The length of the CDR3 is 14 residues. Germline V gene sequence: CDR1 DFQATT, CDR2 SNEGSKA (reference sequence). V dropped 6 bases and J dropped 0; count of bases not matched to a gene: 8. CDR3 loop: CSAHGGMSSYEQYF. The CDR3 region has the DNA TGCAGTGCCCACGGGGGGATGAGCTCCTACGAGCAGTACTTC.

The genes are TRBV20-1 and TRBJ2-3; 10 positions agree with TRBD2. V dropped 5 bases and J dropped 9; count of bases not matched to a gene: 11. This CDR3 is 14 amino acids long. Germline values: CDR1 DFQATT, CDR2 SNEGSKA (reference sequence). The CDR3 DNA reads as TGCAGTGCTTCCCCTAGCGGGAGTTTTGCAACGCAGTATTTT. Protein sequence: CSASPSGSFATQYF.

Ten or more counts support this clonotype. The chain carries TRBV2 and TRBJ2-7; D is possibly TRBD1 or TRBD2 (5 bases each). The ends were cut back, 1 base at V and 0 bases at J, with 10 bases in the middle. Germline V gene data show CDR1 as SNHLY and CDR2 as FYNNEI. The CDR3 has 15 amino acids. The CDR3 loop is CASSEGGTGSYEQYF. The DNA of the CDR3 is TGTGCCAGCAGTGAAGGGGGGACGGGCTCCTACGAGCAGTACTTC.

The sample holds a few counts of this clonotype. CDR3 residues: CASSQGASTDYGYTF. The CDR3 region has the DNA TGTGCCAGCAGCCAAGGGGCCTCTACGGACTATGGCTACACCTTC. The rearrangement links TRBV3-1 to TRBJ1-2; D remains unclear. Deletions cut 1 base from V and 3 bases from J, with 12 bases between. The CDR3 sequence is 15 residues long. The V gene's germline CDR1 is LGHDT and CDR2 YNNKEL (reference sequence).

J is TRBJ1-6 and V is TRBV30, with a tentative D call TRBD1 (6 bases). V lost 4 bases and J lost 7, with 8 bases in between. The CDR3 length is 12 residues. Germline CDR1 reads GTSNPN; CDR2 reads SVGIG (reference sequence). The DNA of the CDR3 is TGTGCCTGGACAAGGGGGAATTCACCCCTCCACTTT. This codes for CAWTRGNSPLHF. Full variable domain (missing parts from reference TRBV30 and TRBJ1-6): SQTIHQWPATLVQPVGSPLSLECTVEGTSNPNLYWYRQAAGRGLQLLFYSVGIGQISSEVPQNLSASRPQDRQFILSSKKLLLSDSGFYLCAWTRGNSPLHFGNGTRLTVT.

The CDR3 region has the DNA TGTGCCAGCCGAAACCCCGGGTGGGGTGAAGCTTTCTTT. Its protein product is CASRNPGWGEAFF. This chain uses TRBV25-1 with TRBJ1-1, with unresolved D. The CDR3 runs 13 residues. V shed 8 bases and J shed 7 bases, with 17 bases lying between them. CDR1 is MGHDK and CDR2 is SYGVNS in the germline V gene.

This clonotype was seen repeatedly, ten times or more. V and J are TRBV5-1 and TRBJ1-1, with D uncertain. The V end lost 0 bases, the J end lost 1 base, and 10 bases lay between the germline ends. The CDR3 loop spans 15 amino acids. The V gene's germline CDR1 is SGHRS and CDR2 YFSETQ. Written as DNA, the CDR3 is TGCGCCAGCAGCTTGGTAGGGCAGGCGAACACTGAAGCTTTCTTT. Its protein is CASSLVGQANTEAFF.

This rearrangement joins TRBV27 to TRBJ2-2, with TRBD1 identical over 7 bases. Germline loops: CDR1 MNHEY, CDR2 SMNVEV (reference sequence). The CDR3 totals 15 residues. V was pared by 1 base and J by 7 bases, with 6 bases of the junction left unmatched. The CDR3 DNA reads TGTGCCAGCAGTTTATTGTCAGGGGGTTTCGGGGAGCTGTTTTTT. This sequence encodes CASSLLSGGFGELFF.

The table lists this clonotype with a few counts. CDR3 sequence: CSVEEGAYNYGYTF. The CDR3 nucleotides are TGCAGCGTTGAAGAGGGGGCTTATAACTATGGCTACACCTTC. The chain recombines TRBV29-1 with TRBJ1-2; D possibly corresponds to TRBD1 (6 bases). The CDR3 extends over 14 amino acids. Germline V gives CDR1 SQVTM, CDR2 ANQGSEA. V was clipped by 0 bases and J by 1 base, with 9 bases between them.

This clonotype has just a few counts. This chain links TRBV11-2 with TRBJ2-1; the D is unclear. The CDR3 has 12 amino acids. Germline V gives CDR1 SGHAT, CDR2 FQNNGV. V lost 2 bases and J lost 10, with 9 bases in between. CDR3 nucleotide sequence: TGTGCCAGCAGCTTAACCCTGTTGGAGCAGTTCTTC. As protein: CASSLTLLEQFF.

The genes are TRBV20-1 and TRBJ1-6; D is unclear. The CDR3 runs to 14 residues. Trimming took 0 bases from V and 14 from J, leaving 17 bases between them. From germline, CDR1 is DFQATT and CDR2 SNEGSKA (reference sequence). The CDR3 sequence is CSARDPMRIVTLHF. The CDR3 DNA reads TGCAGTGCTAGAGATCCGATGCGTATAGTTACCCTCCACTTT.

This clonotype was picked up many times. V is TRBV9 and J is TRBJ1-5; 11 bases fit TRBD1. The CDR3 consists of 13 residues. Trimming cost V 7 bases and J 9 bases; bases outside gene matches: 6. Per germline, CDR1 SGDLS and CDR2 YYNGEE. The CDR3 spells CASDGGQGGPQHF. CDR3 nucleotide sequence: TGTGCCAGCGACGGGGGACAGGGGGGGCCCCAGCATTTT.

The chain joins TRBV9 to TRBJ2-2, with D unclear. The germline V gene has CDR1 SGDLS and CDR2 YYNGEE. Trimming left V 0 bases short and J 1 base short, with 4 bases between. The CDR3 is 14 amino acids. The CDR3 region is CASSVEQNTGELFF. The CDR3 DNA reads TGTGCCAGCAGCGTAGAACAGAACACCGGGGAGCTGTTTTTT.

There are many counts of this clonotype. The chain employs TRBV28 and TRBJ1-1; no clear D gene. The CDR3 is 13 amino acids. Per germline, CDR1 MDHEN and CDR2 SYDVKM. The germline V and J ends were trimmed by 4 bases and 1 base, with 7 bases remaining between them. Here the CDR3 DNA reads TGTGCCAGCAGTTCCCCTGCGAACACTGAAGCTTTCTTT. This encodes CASSSPANTEAFF. The variable domain in full, with the rest retrieved from reference TRBV28 and TRBJ1-1, is DVKVTQSSRYLVKRTGEKVFLECVQDMDHENMFWYRQDPGLGLRLIYFSYDVKMKEKGDIPEGYSVSREKKERFSLILESASTNQTSMYLCASSSPANTEAFFGQGTRLTVV.